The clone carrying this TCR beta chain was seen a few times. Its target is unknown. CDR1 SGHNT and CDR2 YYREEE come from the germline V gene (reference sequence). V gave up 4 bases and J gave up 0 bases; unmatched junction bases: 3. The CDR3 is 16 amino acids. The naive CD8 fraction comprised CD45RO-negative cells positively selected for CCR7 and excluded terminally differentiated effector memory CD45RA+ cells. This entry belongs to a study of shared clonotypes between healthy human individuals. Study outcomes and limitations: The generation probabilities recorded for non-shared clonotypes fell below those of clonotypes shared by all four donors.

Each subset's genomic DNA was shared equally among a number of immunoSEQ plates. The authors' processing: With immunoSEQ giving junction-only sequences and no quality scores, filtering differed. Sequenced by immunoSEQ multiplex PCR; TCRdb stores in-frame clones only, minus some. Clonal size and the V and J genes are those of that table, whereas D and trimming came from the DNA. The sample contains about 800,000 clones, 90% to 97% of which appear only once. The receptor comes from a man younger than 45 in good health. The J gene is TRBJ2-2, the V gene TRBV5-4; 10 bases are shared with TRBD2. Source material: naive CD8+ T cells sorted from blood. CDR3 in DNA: TGTGCCAGCAGCCCAGGACTAGCGGCGAACACCGGGGAGCTGTTTTTT. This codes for CASSPGLAANTGELFF.